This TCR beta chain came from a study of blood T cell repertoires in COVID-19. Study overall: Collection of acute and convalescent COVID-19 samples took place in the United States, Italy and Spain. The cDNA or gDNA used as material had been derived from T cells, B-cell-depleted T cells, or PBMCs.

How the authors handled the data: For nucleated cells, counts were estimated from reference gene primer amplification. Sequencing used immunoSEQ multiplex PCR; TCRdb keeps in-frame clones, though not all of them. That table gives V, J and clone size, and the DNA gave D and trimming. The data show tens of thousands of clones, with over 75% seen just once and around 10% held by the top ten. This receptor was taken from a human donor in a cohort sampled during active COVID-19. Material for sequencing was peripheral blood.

The CDR3 DNA follows: TGTGCCAGCAGTTTATCGAGGGAGATGAAGTTCTTC. Residues: CASSLSREMKFF. This chain joins TRBV27 and TRBJ2-1, with D possibly TRBD2 on 5 matching bases. CDR1 and CDR2 (germline): MNHEY, SMNVEV (reference sequence). This CDR3 is 12 amino acids long. V was clipped by 0 bases and J by 14 bases, with 11 bases between them.